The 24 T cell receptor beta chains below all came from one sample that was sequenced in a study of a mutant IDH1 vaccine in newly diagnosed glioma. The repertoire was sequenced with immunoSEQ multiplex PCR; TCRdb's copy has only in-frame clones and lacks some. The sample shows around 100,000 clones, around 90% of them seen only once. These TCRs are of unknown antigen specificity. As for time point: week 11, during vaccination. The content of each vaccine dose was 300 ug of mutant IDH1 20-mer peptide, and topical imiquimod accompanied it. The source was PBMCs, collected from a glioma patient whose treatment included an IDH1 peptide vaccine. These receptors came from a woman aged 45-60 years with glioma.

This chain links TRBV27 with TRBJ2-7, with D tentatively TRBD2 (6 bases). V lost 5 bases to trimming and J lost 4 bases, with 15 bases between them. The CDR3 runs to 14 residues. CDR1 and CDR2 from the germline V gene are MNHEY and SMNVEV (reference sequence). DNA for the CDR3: TGTGCCAGCAGTCCACTACCGGGGGATTACGAGCAGTACTTC. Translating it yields CASSPLPGDYEQYF.

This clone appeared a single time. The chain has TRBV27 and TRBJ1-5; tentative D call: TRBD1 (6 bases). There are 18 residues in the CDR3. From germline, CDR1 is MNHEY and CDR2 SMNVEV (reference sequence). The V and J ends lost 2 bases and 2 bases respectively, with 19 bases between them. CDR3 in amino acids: CASSLEGVGSPGNQPQHF. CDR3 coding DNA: TGTGCCAGCAGTTTAGAGGGGGTGGGGAGCCCAGGCAATCAGCCCCAGCATTTT.

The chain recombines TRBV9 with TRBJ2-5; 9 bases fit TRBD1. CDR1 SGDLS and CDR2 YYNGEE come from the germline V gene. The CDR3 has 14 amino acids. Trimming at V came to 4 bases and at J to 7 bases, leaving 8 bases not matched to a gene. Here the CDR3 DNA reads TGTGCCAGCAGCCACGGACAGGGGAGCGGGACCCAGTACTTC. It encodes CASSHGQGSGTQYF.

CDR3 sequence reads: CASSPGDRGRLGSYEQYF. Written as DNA, the CDR3 is TGTGCCAGTAGCCCCGGGGACAGAGGAAGGCTGGGCTCCTACGAGCAGTACTTC. The rearrangement joins TRBV19 to TRBJ2-7; TRBD1 matches at 7 bases. Unmatched junction bases numbered 17, after V lost 6 bases and J lost 0 bases. CDR1 is LNHDA, CDR2 SQIVND, per germline (reference sequence). The CDR3 loop spans 18 amino acids.

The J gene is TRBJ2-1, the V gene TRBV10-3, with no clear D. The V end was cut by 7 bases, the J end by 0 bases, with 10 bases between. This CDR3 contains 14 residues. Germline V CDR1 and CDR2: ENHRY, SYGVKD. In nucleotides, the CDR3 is TGTGCCATCAACACAAACAACTCCTACAATGAGCAGTTCTTC. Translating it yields CAINTNNSYNEQFF.

The CDR3: CASSVTESVYGYTF. The DNA of the CDR3 is TGTGCCAGCAGCGTAACAGAGTCGGTCTATGGCTACACCTTC. The chain couples TRBV9 to TRBJ1-2; D not certain. V lost 1 base to trimming and J lost 4 bases, with 11 bases between them. In germline, CDR1 is SGDLS, CDR2 YYNGEE. This CDR3 comprises 14 residues.

CDR3 in amino acids: CASSFGQGSGEKLFF. The CDR3 coding sequence is TGTGCCAGCAGCTTCGGACAGGGTTCAGGAGAAAAACTGTTTTTT. The chain carries TRBV11-2 and TRBJ1-4, with 8 bases aligning to TRBD1. The germline V gene encodes CDR1 SGHAT and CDR2 FQNNGV. The CDR3 totals 15 residues. V dropped 3 bases and J dropped 8; count of bases not matched to a gene: 8. The whole variable domain, filled in from reference TRBV11-2 and TRBJ1-4, reads EAGVAQSPRYKIIEKRQSVAFWCNPISGHATLYWYQQILGQGPKLLIQFQNNGVVDDSQLPKDRFSAERLKGVDSTLKIQPAKLEDSAVYLCASSFGQGSGEKLFFGSGTQLSVL.

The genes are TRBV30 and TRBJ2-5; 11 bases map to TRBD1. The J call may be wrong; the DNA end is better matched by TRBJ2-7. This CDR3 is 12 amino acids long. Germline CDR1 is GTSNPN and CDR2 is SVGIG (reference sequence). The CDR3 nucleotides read TGTGCCTCGGACAGGGGGCACCACGAGCAGTACTTC. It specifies CASDRGHHEQYF.

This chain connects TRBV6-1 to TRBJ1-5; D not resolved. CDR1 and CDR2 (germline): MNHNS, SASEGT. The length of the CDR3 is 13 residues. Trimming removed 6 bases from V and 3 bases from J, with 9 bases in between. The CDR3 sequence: CASRGRINQPQHF. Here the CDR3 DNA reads TGTGCCAGCAGAGGTCGTATCAATCAGCCCCAGCATTTT.

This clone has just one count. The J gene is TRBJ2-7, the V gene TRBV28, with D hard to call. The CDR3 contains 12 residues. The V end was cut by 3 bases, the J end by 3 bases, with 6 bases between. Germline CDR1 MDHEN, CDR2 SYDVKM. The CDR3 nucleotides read TGTGCCAGCAGTTTTCTTATCTACGAGCAGTACTTC. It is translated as CASSFLIYEQYF.

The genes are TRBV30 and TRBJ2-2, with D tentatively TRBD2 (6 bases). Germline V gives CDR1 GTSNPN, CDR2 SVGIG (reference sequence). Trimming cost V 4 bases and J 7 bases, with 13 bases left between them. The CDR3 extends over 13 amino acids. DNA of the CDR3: TGTGCCTGGACCTGGAGGCGGGGCGGGGAGCTGTTTTTT. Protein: CAWTWRRGGELFF.

The CDR3 DNA sequence: TGTGCCAGCAGTCAAAATACAGGGGGGTATGGCTACACCTTC. Translation gives CASSQNTGGYGYTF. The V call is TRBV6-5, the J call TRBJ1-2; 8 bases map to TRBD1. Germline V lookup: CDR1 MNHEY, CDR2 SVGAGI. The CDR3 totals 14 residues. V shed 5 bases, J shed 5 bases, and the junction held 7 bases outside the gene matches.

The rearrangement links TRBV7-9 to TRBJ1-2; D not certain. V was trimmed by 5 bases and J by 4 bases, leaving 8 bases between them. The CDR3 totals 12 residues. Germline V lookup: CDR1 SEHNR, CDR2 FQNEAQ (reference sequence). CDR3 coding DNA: TGTGCCAGCAGCCCCGACCCCTATGGCTACACCTTC. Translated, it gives CASSPDPYGYTF.

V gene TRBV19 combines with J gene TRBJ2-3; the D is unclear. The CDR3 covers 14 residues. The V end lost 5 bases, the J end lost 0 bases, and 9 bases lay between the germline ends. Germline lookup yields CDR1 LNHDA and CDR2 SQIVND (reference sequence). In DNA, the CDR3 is TGTGCCAGTAGTTCGGGTCCTAGCACAGATACGCAGTATTTT. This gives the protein CASSSGPSTDTQYF.

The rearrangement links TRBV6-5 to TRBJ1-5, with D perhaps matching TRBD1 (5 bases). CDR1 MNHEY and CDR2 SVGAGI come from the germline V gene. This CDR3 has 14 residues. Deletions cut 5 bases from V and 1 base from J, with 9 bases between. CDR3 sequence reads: CASSRDESNQPQHF. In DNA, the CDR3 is TGTGCCAGCAGTCGGGACGAAAGCAATCAGCCCCAGCATTTT.

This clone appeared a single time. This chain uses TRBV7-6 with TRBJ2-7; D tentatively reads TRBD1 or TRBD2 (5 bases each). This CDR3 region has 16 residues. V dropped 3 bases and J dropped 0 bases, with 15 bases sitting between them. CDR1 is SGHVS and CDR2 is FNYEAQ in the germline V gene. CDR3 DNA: TGTGCCAGCAGCTTTTCCGGGACCAAAAGCTCCTACGAGCAGTACTTC. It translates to CASSFSGTKSSYEQYF.

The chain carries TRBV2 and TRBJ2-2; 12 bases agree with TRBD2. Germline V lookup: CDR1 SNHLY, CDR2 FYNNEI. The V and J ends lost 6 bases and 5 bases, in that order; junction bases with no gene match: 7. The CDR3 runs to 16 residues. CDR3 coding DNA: TGTGCCAGCAGAGTGACTAGCGGGAGAGGGACCGGGGAGCTGTTTTTT. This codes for CASRVTSGRGTGELFF.

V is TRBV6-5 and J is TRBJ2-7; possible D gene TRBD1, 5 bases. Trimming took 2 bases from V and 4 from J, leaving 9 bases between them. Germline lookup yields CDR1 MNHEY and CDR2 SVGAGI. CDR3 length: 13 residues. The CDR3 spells CASSYGAPYEQYF. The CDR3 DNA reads TGTGCCAGCAGTTACGGGGCACCTTACGAGCAGTACTTC.

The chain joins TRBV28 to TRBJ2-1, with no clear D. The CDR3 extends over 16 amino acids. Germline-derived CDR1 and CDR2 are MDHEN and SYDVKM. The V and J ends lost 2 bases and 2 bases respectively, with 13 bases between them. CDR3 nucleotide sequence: TGTGCCAGCAGTTTAAATCGGTGGGCAGCCTACAATGAGCAGTTCTTC. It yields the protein CASSLNRWAAYNEQFF.

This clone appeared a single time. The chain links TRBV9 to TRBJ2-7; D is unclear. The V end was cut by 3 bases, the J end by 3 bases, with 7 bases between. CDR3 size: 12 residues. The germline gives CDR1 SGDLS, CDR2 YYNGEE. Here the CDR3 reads CASSAPGYEQYF. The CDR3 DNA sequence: TGTGCCAGCAGCGCCCCGGGCTACGAGCAGTACTTC. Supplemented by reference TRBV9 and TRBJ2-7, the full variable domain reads DSGVTQTPKHLITATGQRVTLRCSPRSGDLSVYWYQQSLDQGLQFLIQYYNGEERAKGNILERFSAQQFPDLHSELNLSSLELGDSALYFCASSAPGYEQYFGPGTRLTVT.

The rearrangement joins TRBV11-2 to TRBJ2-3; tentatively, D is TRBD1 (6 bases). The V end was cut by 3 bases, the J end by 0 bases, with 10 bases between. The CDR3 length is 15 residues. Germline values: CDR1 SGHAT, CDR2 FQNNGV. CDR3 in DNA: TGTGCCAGCAGCTTCAGGGGCTATAGCACAGATACGCAGTATTTT. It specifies CASSFRGYSTDTQYF.

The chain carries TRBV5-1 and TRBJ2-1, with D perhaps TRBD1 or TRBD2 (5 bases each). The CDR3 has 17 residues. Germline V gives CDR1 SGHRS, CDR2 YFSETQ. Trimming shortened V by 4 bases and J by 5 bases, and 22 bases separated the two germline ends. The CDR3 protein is CASSPAGAANRHNEQFF. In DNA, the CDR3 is TGCGCCAGCAGCCCCGCCGGGGCCGCGAACCGCCACAATGAGCAGTTCTTC.

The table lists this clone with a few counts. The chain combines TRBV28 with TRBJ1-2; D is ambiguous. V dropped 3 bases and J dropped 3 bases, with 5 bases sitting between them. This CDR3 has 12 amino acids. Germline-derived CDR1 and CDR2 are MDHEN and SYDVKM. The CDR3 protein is CASSFPYYGYTF. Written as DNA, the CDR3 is TGTGCCAGCAGTTTTCCGTACTATGGCTACACCTTC.

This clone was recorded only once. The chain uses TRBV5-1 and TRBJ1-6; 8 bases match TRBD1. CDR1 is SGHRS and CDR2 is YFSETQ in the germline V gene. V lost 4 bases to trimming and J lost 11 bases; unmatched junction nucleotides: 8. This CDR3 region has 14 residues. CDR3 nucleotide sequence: TGCGCCAGCAGCACCTGGGACAGGAGCACACCCCTCCACTTT. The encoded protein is CASSTWDRSTPLHF.